The clone carrying this T cell receptor beta chain was seen more than once but under ten times. This specimen comes from a study of T cells after yellow fever vaccination. TCRdb passed the 5' RACE reads through MiXCR, listing each CDR3 protein once. The table includes some 96,000 distinct CDR3 sequences, 8.9% detected once. Here the sequenced sample was CD8+ T cells not binding an NS4B(214-222) dextramer, sorted from PBMCs, taken roughly 14 days after the first yellow fever vaccination. The sequence was obtained from a man younger than 35 who received the YFV17D yellow fever vaccine.

The CDR3 here is CASSSQGGVGKRYF. The DNA for the CDR3 is TGTGCCAGCAGCTCCCAAGGGGGGGTCGGAAAGAGGTACTTC. J is TRBJ2-4 and V is TRBV5-5, with D perhaps TRBD2 (7 bases). Trimming removed 3 bases at V and 15 bases at J, with 22 bases between. Looked up from germline, CDR1 is SGHKS and CDR2 is YYEKEE (reference sequence). The length of the CDR3 is 14 residues.